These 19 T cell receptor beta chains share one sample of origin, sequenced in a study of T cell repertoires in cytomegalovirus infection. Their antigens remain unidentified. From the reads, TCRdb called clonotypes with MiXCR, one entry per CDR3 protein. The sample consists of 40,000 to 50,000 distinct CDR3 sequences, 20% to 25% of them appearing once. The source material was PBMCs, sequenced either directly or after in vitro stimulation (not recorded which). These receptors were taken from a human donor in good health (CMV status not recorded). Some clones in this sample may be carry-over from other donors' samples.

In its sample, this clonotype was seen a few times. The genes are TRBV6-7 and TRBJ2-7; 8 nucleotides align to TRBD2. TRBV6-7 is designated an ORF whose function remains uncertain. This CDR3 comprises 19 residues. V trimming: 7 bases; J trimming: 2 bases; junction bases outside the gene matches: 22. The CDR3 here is CASIDGGDLTPTDTYEQYF. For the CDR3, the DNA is TGTGCCAGCATCGACGGGGGGGACTTAACCCCCACCGACACCTACGAGCAGTACTTC.

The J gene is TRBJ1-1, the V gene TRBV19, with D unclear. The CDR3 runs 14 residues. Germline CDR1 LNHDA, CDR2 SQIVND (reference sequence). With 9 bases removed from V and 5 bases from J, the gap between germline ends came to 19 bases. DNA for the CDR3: TGTGCCAGCCTACTCTGGGGTTTGGGTACTGAAGCTTTCTTT. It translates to CASLLWGLGTEAFF.

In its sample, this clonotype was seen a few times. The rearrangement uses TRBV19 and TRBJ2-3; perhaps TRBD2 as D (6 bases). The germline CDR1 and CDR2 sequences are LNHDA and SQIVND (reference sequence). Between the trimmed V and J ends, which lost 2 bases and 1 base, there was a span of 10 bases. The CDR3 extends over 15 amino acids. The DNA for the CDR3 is TGTGCCAGTAGTATACGGCGGGGCCGCACAGATACGCAGTATTTT. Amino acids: CASSIRRGRTDTQYF.

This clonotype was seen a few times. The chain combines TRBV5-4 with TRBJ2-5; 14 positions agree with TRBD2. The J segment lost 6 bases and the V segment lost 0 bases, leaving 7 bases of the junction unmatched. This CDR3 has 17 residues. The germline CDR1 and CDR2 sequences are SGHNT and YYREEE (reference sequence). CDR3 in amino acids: CASSLGLAGGAGKTQYF. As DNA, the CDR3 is TGTGCCAGCAGCTTGGGACTAGCGGGGGGGGCAGGCAAGACCCAGTACTTC.

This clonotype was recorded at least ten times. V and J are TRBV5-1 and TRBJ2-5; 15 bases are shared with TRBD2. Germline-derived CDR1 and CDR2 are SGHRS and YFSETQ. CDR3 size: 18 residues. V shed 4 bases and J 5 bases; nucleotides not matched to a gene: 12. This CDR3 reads CASSENPGLAGGGETQYF. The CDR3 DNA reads TGCGCCAGCAGCGAGAATCCGGGACTAGCGGGAGGAGGCGAGACCCAGTACTTC.

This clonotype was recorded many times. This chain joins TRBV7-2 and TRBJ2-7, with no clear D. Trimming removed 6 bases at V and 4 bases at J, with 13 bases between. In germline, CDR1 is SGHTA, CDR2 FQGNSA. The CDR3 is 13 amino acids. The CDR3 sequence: CASSLGIPYEQYF. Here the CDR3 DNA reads TGTGCCAGCAGTTTGGGTATCCCGTACGAGCAGTACTTC.

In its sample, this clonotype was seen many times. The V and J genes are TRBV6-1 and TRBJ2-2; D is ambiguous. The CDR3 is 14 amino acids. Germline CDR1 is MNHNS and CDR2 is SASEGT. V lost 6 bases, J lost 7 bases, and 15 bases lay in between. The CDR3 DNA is TGTGCCAGCAGCCCAACCCCCTTGGGCGGGGAGCTGTTTTTT. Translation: CASSPTPLGGELFF.

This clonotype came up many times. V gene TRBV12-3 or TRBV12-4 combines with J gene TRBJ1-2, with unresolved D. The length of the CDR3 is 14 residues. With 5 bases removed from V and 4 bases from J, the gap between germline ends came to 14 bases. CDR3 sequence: CASSAHGPFYGYTF. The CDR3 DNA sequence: TGTGCCAGCAGTGCCCACGGACCTTTCTATGGCTACACCTTC.

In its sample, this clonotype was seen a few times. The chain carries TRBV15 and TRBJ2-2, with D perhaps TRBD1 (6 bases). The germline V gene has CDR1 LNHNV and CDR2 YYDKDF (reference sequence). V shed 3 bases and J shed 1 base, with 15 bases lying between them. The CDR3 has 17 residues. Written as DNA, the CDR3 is TGTGCCACCAGCAGGGACAGAACCATAATGAACACCGGGGAGCTGTTTTTT. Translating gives CATSRDRTIMNTGELFF.

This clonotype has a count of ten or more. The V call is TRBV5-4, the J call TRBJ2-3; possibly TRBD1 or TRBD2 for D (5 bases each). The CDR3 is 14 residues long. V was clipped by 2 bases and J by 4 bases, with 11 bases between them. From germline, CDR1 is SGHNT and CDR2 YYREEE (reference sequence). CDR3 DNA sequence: TGTGCCAGCAGCTTTAAGGGGAGCCCAGATACGCAGTATTTT. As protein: CASSFKGSPDTQYF.

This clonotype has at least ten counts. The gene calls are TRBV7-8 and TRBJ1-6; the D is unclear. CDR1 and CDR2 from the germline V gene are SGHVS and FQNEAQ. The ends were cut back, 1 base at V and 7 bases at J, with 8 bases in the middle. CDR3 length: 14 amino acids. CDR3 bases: TGTGCCAGCAGCTTAGTCCCAGCAAATTCACCCCTCCACTTT. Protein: CASSLVPANSPLHF.

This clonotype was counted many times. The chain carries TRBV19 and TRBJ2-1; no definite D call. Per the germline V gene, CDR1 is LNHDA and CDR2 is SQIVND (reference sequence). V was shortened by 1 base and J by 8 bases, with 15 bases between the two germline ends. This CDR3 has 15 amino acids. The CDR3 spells CASSIGTLASDEQFF. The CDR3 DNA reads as TGTGCCAGTAGTATAGGTACTCTGGCGTCAGATGAGCAGTTCTTC.

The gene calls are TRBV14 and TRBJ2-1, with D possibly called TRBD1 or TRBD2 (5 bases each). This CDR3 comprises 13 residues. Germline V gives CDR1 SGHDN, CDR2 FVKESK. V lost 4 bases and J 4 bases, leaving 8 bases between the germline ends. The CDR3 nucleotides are TGTGCCAGCAGCCCATGGGGGTACAATGAGCAGTTCTTC. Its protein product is CASSPWGYNEQFF.

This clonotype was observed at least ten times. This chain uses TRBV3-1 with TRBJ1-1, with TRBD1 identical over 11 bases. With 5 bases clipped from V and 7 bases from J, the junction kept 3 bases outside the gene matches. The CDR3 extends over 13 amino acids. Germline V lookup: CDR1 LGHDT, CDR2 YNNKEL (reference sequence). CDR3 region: CASSSGTGGEAFF. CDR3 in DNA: TGTGCCAGCAGCTCAGGGACAGGGGGTGAAGCTTTCTTT.

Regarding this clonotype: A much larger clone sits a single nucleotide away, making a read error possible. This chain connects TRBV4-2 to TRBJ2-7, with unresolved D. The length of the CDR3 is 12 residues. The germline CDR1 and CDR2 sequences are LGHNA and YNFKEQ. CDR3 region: CVSSTSQGKPYF. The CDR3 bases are TGTGTCAGCAGCACAAGTCAAGGCAAACCGTACTTC.

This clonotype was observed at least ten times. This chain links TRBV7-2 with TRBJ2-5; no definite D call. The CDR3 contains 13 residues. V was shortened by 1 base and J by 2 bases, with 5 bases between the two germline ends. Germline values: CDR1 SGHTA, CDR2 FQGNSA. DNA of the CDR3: TGTGCCAGCAGCTTAGGGTATCAAGAGACCCAGTACTTC. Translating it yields CASSLGYQETQYF.

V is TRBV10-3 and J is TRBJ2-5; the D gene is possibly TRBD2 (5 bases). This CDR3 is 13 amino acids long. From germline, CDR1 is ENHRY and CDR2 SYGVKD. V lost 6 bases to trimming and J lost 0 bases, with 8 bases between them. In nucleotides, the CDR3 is TGTGCCATCAGGAGGGAAGACCAAGAGACCCAGTACTTC. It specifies CAIRREDQETQYF.

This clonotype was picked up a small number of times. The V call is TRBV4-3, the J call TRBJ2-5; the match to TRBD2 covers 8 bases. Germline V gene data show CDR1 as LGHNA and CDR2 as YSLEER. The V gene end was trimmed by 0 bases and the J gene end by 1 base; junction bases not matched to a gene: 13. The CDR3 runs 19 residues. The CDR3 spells CASSQDGFGPGGFQETQYF. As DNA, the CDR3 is TGCGCCAGCAGCCAAGATGGGTTCGGACCGGGAGGGTTCCAAGAGACCCAGTACTTC.

The DNA of the CDR3 is TGTGCCAGCAAGATTAGCGGGAGGCGGTGGGAGCAGTTCTTC. It codes for CASKISGRRWEQFF. The chain combines TRBV6-2 or TRBV6-3 with TRBJ2-1; 10 nucleotides agree with TRBD2. The CDR3 has 14 amino acids. Trimming at V came to 7 bases and at J to 10 bases, leaving 10 bases not matched to a gene. The germline V gene encodes CDR1 MNHEY and CDR2 SVGEGT.